What follows are 16 T cell receptor beta chains derived from one specimen sequenced in a study of blood T cell repertoires in COVID-19 (dated by TCRdb to 2019 to 2021). The library was obtained by the immunoSEQ multiplex PCR assay. TCRdb holds this immuneACCESS table with in-frame rearrangements only. Some clones are missing; in checked studies, unresolved V genes explain under half, and the rest has no known cause. The sample profile shows more than 250,000 clones; approximately 85% of them were found once. 5.1% of the sample is in the top ten clones. The sequenced sample consisted of peripheral blood. These receptors all come from a man in his forties or fifties with active or convalescent COVID-19.

The chain employs TRBV2 and TRBJ2-1; no firm D call. Germline V gene sequence: CDR1 SNHLY, CDR2 FYNNEI. The CDR3 consists of 20 residues. V was cut by 8 bases and J by 1 base, with 30 bases left in between. The CDR3 spells CASDPLGARGGPQSYNEQFF. CDR3 sequence (DNA): TGTGCCAGCGATCCGCTTGGTGCCCGAGGTGGCCCTCAATCCTACAATGAGCAGTTCTTC.

The rearrangement uses TRBV7-9 and TRBJ2-1, with TRBD2 matching 8 bases. CDR3 size: 18 residues. Germline V gene sequence: CDR1 SEHNR, CDR2 FQNEAQ (reference sequence). V lost 5 bases to trimming and J lost 6 bases; unmatched junction nucleotides: 18. The CDR3 spells CASSPRPLVGTRSNEQFF. CDR3 coding DNA: TGTGCCAGCAGCCCTAGACCCCTAGTGGGGACTAGGTCCAATGAGCAGTTCTTC.

This clone appeared once. V and J are TRBV30 and TRBJ1-1, with D possibly matching TRBD1 (6 bases). The CDR3 is made up of 16 amino acids. The V gene's germline CDR1 is GTSNPN and CDR2 SVGIG (reference sequence). V gave up 4 bases and J gave up 4 bases, with 22 bases separating them. The chain's CDR3 is CAWTRRLGFRGTEAFF. CDR3 DNA: TGTGCCTGGACCCGACGTTTGGGGTTCAGGGGCACTGAAGCTTTCTTT.

The chain combines TRBV19 with TRBJ2-5; 7 bases align to TRBD1. The germline V gene has CDR1 LNHDA and CDR2 SQIVND (reference sequence). V trimming: 5 bases; J trimming: 5 bases; junction bases outside the gene matches: 5. This CDR3 is 13 amino acids long. The CDR3 protein is CASSDRARETQYF. As DNA, the CDR3 is TGTGCCAGTAGTGACAGGGCCAGGGAGACCCAGTACTTC.

J is TRBJ2-7 and V is TRBV11-1, with 10 positions matching TRBD1. Germline V gene data show CDR1 as SGHAT and CDR2 as FQDESV (reference sequence). After removal of 4 bases from V and 0 bases from J, the junction contained 6 bases not matched to a gene. This CDR3 contains 16 residues. Here the CDR3 DNA reads TGTGCCAGCAGCTGGGGACAGGGGTTTGGCTCCTACGAGCAGTACTTC. Amino acid sequence: CASSWGQGFGSYEQYF.

The chain recombines TRBV11-2 with TRBJ1-1; 8 bases match TRBD1. From germline, CDR1 is SGHAT and CDR2 FQNNGV. V lost 5 bases to trimming and J lost 1 base; unmatched junction nucleotides: 3. The CDR3 is 14 amino acids. The CDR3 is CASSLGTGNTEAFF. The CDR3 DNA reads as TGTGCCAGCAGCCTTGGGACAGGGAACACTGAAGCTTTCTTT.

The CDR3 coding sequence is TGTGCCAGCATGGGGGGGGCCGGGCAGCCCCAGCATTTT. Its protein product is CASMGGAGQPQHF. This sequence joins TRBV6-1 and TRBJ1-5; perhaps TRBD1 as D (6 bases). The CDR3 totals 13 residues. V was cut by 7 bases and J by 7 bases, with 14 bases left in between. CDR1 and CDR2 (germline): MNHNS, SASEGT.

The chain combines TRBV6-5 with TRBJ1-5; no clear D. The CDR3 spans 13 residues. The germline V and J ends were trimmed by 6 bases and 4 bases, with 10 bases remaining between them. Germline V gene lookup returns CDR1 MNHEY and CDR2 SVGAGI. In nucleotides, the CDR3 is TGTGCCAGCAGCTCTGCGTGGAATCAGCCCCAGCATTTT. Translating it yields CASSSAWNQPQHF.

This chain links TRBV12-2 with TRBJ1-1. TRBV12-2 is a pseudogene segment. The CDR3 has 19 residues. The CDR3 sequence: CASRSRVWQALGRNTEAFF. In DNA form, the CDR3 reads TGTGCAAGTCGCTCCCGGGTATGGCAGGCTCTAGGGAGGAACACTGAAGCTTTCTTT.

The gene calls are TRBV4-2 and TRBJ1-1, with a tentative D call TRBD1 (5 bases). V dropped 3 bases and J dropped 0 bases, with 14 bases sitting between them. The germline V gene has CDR1 LGHNA and CDR2 YNFKEQ. The CDR3 extends over 16 amino acids. The CDR3 here is CASSHLGQGLNTEAFF. CDR3 DNA sequence: TGTGCCAGCAGCCATCTCGGGCAGGGCCTGAACACTGAAGCTTTCTTT.

The V and J genes are TRBV5-1 and TRBJ2-3, with 7 bases lining up with TRBD2. The ends lost 0 bases at V and 3 bases at J; junction bases unmatched: 4. This CDR3 spans 15 amino acids. Germline assignment: CDR1 SGHRS and CDR2 YFSETQ. The CDR3 here is CASSLAGGRTDTQYF. The CDR3 DNA reads as TGCGCCAGCAGCTTGGCCGGGGGGAGGACAGATACGCAGTATTTT.

This clone showed up just a few times. The chain has TRBV28 and TRBJ2-5; D is uncertain. This CDR3 contains 12 residues. With 1 base removed from V and 8 bases from J, the gap between germline ends came to 8 bases. Germline lookup yields CDR1 MDHEN and CDR2 SYDVKM. CDR3 coding DNA: TGTGCCAGCAGTTTATTTAGAGGCACCCAGTACTTC. Amino acid sequence: CASSLFRGTQYF.

The chain uses TRBV7-3 and TRBJ2-3; 12 nucleotides match TRBD2. The germline gives CDR1 SGHTA, CDR2 FQGTGA. J gave up 2 bases and V 6 bases, and 6 bases lay outside the gene matches. The CDR3 runs to 16 residues. The CDR3 is CASSPGLAGITDTQYF. The CDR3 DNA reads as TGTGCCAGCAGTCCAGGACTAGCGGGAATCACAGATACGCAGTATTTT.

The CDR3 is CASSQHRAGGKGQYF. The CDR3 DNA is TGTGCCAGCAGCCAGCACCGGGCAGGGGGAAAGGGGCAGTACTTC. The rearrangement joins TRBV11-2 to TRBJ2-7; 7 nucleotides agree with TRBD1. The CDR3 extends over 15 amino acids. J gave up 9 bases and V 5 bases, and 16 bases lay outside the gene matches. Germline V gives CDR1 SGHAT, CDR2 FQNNGV.

This clone showed up just once. This chain connects TRBV7-2 to TRBJ2-1, with a possible D match to TRBD2 (5 bases). Germline V gene lookup returns CDR1 SGHTA and CDR2 FQGNSA. The CDR3 has 18 amino acids. Trimming pared 3 bases from V and 2 bases from J, leaving 20 bases between. The CDR3 loop reads CASSFGMRELGTYNEQFF. In DNA form, the CDR3 reads TGTGCCAGCAGCTTTGGCATGAGGGAGCTGGGGACCTACAATGAGCAGTTCTTC.

CDR3 sequence: CASSAGTLIYEQYF. CDR3 coding DNA: TGTGCCAGCAGCGCCGGGACACTGATCTACGAGCAGTACTTC. The chain links TRBV6-2 or TRBV6-3 to TRBJ2-7; D is perhaps TRBD1 (6 bases). This CDR3 has 14 residues. Between the trimmed V and J ends, which lost 6 bases and 3 bases, there was a span of 15 bases. The germline gives CDR1 MNHEY, CDR2 SVGEGT.